This T cell receptor beta chain came from a study of cytomegalovirus exposure and HLA in healthy donors. This clone appeared once. Its antigen is unidentified. The primer mix had 60 Vbeta and 13 Jbeta primers. Generated by immunoSEQ multiplex PCR, the TCRdb table keeps only in-frame clones and is missing some. The sample has roughly 200,000 clones; roughly 72% are singletons. Trimming removed 2 bases from V and 6 bases from J, with 11 bases in between. Looked up from germline, CDR1 is KGHSH and CDR2 is LQKENI. The CDR3 consists of 13 residues. General study results and limits: Within an earlier analysis, most TCR beta V segments proved productive either about 90% or about 30% of the time. As was reported, the classifier diagnosed cytomegalovirus status with high specificity and sensitivity. The authors assumed roughly uniform sequencing depth across donors for presence/absence analyses. Sequencing probably produced one cluster of sequence variants that were highly shared.

The clonotype originates from a man aged 30 to 39 in good health and CMV-seronegative. The rearrangement uses TRBV18 and TRBJ2-7; D is uncertain. The specimen was PBMCs. The CDR3 reads CASSPMEKSEQYF. The CDR3 DNA reads as TGTGCCAGCTCACCAATGGAGAAGTCCGAGCAGTACTTC.